This T cell receptor beta chain was recovered during a study of shared clonotypes between healthy human individuals. Study outcomes and limitations: The sampled material consisted only of blood, and tissue repertoires are likely to differ.

Terminally differentiated effector memory CD45RA+ cells were left out of the naive CD8 fraction, which was CD45RO-negative and positively selected for CCR7. Trimming stripped 2 bases from V and 4 bases from J, with 14 bases between. This CDR3 spans 16 amino acids. The germline V gene encodes CDR1 MNHEY and CDR2 SVGAGI. Worth noting for this clone: Its antigen is as yet unknown.

Investigators spread the genomic DNA of each subset evenly over several immunoSEQ plates. Clones were read by immunoSEQ multiplex PCR, and TCRdb kept only the in-frame ones, dropping some. The data hold millions of clones, with about 94% observed a single time. The material sequenced was naive CD8+ T cells sorted from blood. The chain employs TRBV6-5 and TRBJ2-2; TRBD2 might be the D (6 bases). The sequence was collected from a man aged 18-30 years in good health. The CDR3 region has the DNA TGTGCCAGCAGTTACCAGGTGGTCGGGGGCACCGGGGAGCTGTTTTTT. Translating gives CASSYQVVGGTGELFF.